This TCR beta chain originates from a study of beta chain features in type 1 diabetes. Study-wide points: The naive, central memory and Treg TCRB repertoires looked more alike in patients than they did in healthy donors.

To note about this clone: Its antigen is not known.

Trimming took off 2 bases at V and 3 bases at J, with 8 bases between the two ends. The CDR3 covers 13 residues. Germline loops: CDR1 SQVTM, CDR2 ANQGSEA. As every portion of the isolated RNA was reverse transcribed, the sequencing read expressed TCRB transcripts. Around 3.8 million reads per sample were averaged for naive, central memory and regulatory samples. TCRdb's copy holds only in-frame clones and misses some; the assay was immunoSEQ multiplex PCR. The data show about 360,000 clones, 10% to 15% seen once. The TCR originated in a man aged 18 to 29 in good health. The rearrangement links TRBV29-1 to TRBJ2-1; possible D gene TRBD2, 6 bases. Sequenced: naive CD4+ T cells from blood. CDR3 amino acids: CSVESGGYNEQFF. The CDR3 region has the DNA TGCAGCGTTGAATCCGGGGGCTACAATGAGCAGTTCTTC.